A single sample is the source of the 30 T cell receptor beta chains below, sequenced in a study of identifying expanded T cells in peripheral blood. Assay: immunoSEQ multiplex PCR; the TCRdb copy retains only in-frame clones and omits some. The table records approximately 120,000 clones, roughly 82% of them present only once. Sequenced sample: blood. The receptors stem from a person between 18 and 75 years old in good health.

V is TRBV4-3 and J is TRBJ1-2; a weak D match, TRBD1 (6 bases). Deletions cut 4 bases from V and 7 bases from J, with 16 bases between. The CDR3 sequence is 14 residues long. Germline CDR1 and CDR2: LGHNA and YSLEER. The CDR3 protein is CASSLTQGSRGYTF. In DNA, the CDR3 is TGCGCCAGCAGCCTCACACAGGGATCGCGTGGCTACACCTTC.

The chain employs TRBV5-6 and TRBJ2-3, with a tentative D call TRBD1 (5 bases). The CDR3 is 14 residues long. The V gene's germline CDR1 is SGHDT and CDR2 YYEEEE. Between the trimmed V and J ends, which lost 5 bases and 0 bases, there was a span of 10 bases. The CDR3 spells CASRVGRSTDTQYF. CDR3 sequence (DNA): TGTGCCAGCAGGGTGGGGCGGAGCACAGATACGCAGTATTTT.

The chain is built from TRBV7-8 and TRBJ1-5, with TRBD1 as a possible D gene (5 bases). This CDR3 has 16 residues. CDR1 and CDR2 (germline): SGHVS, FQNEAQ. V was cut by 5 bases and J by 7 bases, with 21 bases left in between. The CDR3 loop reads CASSLGGVKGTQPQHF. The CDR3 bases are TGTGCCAGCAGCCTGGGCGGGGTGAAAGGGACCCAGCCCCAGCATTTT.

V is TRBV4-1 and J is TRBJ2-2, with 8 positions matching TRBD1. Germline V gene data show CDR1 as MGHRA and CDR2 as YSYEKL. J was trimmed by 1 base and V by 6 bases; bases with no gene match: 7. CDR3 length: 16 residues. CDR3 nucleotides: TGCGCCAGCAGAACCGGACAGGGTTTGAACACCGGGGAGCTGTTTTTT. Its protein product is CASRTGQGLNTGELFF.

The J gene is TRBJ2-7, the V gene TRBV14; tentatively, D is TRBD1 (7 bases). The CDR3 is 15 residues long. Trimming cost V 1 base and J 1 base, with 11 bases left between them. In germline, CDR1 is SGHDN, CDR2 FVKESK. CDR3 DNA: TGTGCCAGCAGCCAAGTACAGGGGAGGTCCTACGAGCAGTACTTC. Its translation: CASSQVQGRSYEQYF.

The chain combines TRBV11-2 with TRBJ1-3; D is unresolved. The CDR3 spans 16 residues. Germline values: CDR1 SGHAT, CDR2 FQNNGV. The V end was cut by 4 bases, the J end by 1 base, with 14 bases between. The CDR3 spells CASSWAGSPSGNTIYF. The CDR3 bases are TGTGCCAGCAGCTGGGCTGGCAGCCCGTCTGGAAACACCATATATTTT.

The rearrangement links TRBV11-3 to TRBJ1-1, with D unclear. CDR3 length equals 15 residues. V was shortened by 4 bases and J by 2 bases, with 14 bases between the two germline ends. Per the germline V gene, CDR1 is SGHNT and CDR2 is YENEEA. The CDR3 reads CASSSPPGTNTEAFF. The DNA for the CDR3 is TGTGCCAGCAGCTCCCCCCCCGGCACCAACACTGAAGCTTTCTTT.

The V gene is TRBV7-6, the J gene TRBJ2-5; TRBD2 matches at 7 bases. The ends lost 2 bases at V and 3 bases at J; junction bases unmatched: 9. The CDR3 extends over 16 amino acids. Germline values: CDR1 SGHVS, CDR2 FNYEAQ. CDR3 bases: TGTGCCAGCAGCTTATGGCGGGGGTCATCTAAAGAGACCCAGTACTTC. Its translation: CASSLWRGSSKETQYF.

The CDR3 nucleotides read TGTGCCAGCAGCTTAAATGGCCCGGGACAGGGAAATTCACCCCTCCACTTT. This encodes CASSLNGPGQGNSPLHF. The V call is TRBV11-3, the J call TRBJ1-6; 9 positions agree with TRBD1. Germline V gene lookup returns CDR1 SGHNT and CDR2 YENEEA. The CDR3 is made up of 17 amino acids. J gave up 7 bases and V 2 bases, and 9 bases lay outside the gene matches.

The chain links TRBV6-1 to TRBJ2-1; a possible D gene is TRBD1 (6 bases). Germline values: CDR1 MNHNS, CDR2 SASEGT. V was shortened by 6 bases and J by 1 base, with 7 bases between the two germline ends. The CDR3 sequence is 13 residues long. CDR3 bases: TGTGCCAGCAGAGGACAGTCCTACAATGAGCAGTTCTTC. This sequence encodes CASRGQSYNEQFF.

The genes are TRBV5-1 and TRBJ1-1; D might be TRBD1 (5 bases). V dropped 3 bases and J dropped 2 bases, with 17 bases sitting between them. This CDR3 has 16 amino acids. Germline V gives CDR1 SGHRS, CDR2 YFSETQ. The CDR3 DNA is TGCGCCAGCAGCTCTCTCTGGGGAGGGGCAAACACTGAAGCTTTCTTT. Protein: CASSSLWGGANTEAFF.

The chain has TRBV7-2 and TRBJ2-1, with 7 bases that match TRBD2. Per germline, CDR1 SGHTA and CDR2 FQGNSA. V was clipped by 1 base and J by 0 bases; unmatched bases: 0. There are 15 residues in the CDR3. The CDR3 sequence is CASSLGGGSYNEQFF. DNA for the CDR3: TGTGCCAGCAGCTTAGGGGGGGGCTCCTACAATGAGCAGTTCTTC.

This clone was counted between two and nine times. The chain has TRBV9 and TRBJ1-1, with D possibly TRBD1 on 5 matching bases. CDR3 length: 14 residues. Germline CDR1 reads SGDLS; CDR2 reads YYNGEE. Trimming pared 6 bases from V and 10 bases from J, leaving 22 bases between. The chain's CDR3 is CASTPYLQGLAAFF. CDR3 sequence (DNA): TGTGCCAGCACCCCTTATCTTCAGGGTTTGGCAGCTTTCTTT.

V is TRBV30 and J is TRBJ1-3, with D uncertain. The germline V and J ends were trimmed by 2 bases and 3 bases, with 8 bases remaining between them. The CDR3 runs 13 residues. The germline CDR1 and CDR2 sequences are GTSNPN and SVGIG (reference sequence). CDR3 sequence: CAWSPPNGNTIYF. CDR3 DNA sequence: TGTGCCTGGAGTCCCCCAAATGGAAACACCATATATTTT.

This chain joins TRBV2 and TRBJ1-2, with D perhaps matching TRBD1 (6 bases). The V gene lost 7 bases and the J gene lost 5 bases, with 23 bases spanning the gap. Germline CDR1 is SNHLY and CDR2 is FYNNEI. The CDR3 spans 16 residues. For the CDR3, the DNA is TGTGCCAGCACTCCAGTGCAACTCAGGGGCATTTATGGCTACACCTTC. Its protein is CASTPVQLRGIYGYTF.

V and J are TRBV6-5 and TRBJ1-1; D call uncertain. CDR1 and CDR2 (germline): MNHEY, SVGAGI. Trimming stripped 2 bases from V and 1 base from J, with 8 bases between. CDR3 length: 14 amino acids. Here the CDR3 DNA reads TGTGCCAGCAGTTACGGGCAGCCGAACACTGAAGCTTTCTTT. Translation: CASSYGQPNTEAFF.

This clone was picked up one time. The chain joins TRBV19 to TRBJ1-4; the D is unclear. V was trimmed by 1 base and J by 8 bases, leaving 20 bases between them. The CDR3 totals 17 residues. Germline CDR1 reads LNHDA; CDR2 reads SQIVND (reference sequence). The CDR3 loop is CASSIVTSRYWVEKLFF. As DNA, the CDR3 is TGTGCCAGTAGTATAGTAACGTCGCGGTATTGGGTGGAAAAACTGTTTTTT.

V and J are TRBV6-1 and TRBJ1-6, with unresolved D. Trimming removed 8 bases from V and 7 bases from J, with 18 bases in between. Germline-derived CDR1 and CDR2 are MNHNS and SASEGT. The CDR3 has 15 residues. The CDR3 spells CASHDQLAVNSPLHF. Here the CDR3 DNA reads TGTGCCAGCCATGACCAACTAGCGGTCAATTCACCCCTCCACTTT.

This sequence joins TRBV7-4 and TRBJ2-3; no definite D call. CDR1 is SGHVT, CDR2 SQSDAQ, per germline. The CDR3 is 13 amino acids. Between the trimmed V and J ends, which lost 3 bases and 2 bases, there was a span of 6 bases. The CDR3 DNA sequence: TGTGCCAGCAGCTTTTTCCCCACAGATACGCAGTATTTT. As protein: CASSFFPTDTQYF.

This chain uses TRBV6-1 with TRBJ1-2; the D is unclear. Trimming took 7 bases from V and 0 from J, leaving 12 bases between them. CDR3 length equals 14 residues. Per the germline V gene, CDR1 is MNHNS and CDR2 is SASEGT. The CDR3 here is CASKETSSNYGYTF. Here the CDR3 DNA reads TGTGCCAGCAAAGAGACGTCGTCTAACTATGGCTACACCTTC.

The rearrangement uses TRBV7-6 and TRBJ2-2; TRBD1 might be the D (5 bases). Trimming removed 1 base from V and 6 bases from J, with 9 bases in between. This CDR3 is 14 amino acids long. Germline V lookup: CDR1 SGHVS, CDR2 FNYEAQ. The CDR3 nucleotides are TGTGCCAGCAGCTTAGAGGCAGGGCCCGGGGAGCTGTTTTTT. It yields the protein CASSLEAGPGELFF.

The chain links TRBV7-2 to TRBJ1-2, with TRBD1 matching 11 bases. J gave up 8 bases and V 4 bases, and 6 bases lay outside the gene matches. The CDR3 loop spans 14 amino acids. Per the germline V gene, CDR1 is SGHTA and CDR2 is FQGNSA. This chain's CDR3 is CASSSDRGQGGYTF. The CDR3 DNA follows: TGTGCCAGCAGCTCGGACAGGGGGCAAGGGGGCTACACCTTC.

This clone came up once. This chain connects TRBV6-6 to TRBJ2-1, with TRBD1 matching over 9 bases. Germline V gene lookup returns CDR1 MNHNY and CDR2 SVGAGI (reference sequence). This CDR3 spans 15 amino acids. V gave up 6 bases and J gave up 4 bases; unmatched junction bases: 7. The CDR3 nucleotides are TGTGCCAGCAGCGGCCAGGACAGGGGTTACAATGAGCAGTTCTTC. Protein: CASSGQDRGYNEQFF.

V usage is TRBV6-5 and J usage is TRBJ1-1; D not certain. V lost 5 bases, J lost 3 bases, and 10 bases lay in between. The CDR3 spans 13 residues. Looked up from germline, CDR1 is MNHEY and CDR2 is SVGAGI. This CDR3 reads CASSLQLYTEAFF. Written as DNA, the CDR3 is TGTGCCAGCAGTCTTCAATTGTACACTGAAGCTTTCTTT.

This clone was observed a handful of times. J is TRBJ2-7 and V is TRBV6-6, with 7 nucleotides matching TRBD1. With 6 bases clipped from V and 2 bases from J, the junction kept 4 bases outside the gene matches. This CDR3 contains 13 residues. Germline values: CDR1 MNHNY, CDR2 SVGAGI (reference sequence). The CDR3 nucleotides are TGTGCCAGCAGCCTTGGGACAGCCTACGAGCAGTACTTC. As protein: CASSLGTAYEQYF.

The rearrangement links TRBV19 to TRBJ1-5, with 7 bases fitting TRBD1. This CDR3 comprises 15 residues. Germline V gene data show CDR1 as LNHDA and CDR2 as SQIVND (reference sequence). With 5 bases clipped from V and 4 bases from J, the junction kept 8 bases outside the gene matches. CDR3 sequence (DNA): TGTGCCAGTAGTTCCTCGGACAGGCCGAATCAGCCCCAGCATTTT. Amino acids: CASSSSDRPNQPQHF.

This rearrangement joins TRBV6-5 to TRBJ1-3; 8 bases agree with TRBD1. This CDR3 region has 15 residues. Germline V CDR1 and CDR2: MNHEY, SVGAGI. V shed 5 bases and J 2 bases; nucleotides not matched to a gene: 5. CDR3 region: CASSNRGSPGNTIYF. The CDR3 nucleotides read TGTGCCAGCAGTAACAGGGGGAGCCCTGGAAACACCATATATTTT.

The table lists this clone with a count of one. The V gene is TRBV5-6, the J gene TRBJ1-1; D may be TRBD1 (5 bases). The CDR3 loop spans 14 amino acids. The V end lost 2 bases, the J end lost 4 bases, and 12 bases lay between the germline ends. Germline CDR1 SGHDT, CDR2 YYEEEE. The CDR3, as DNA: TGTGCCAGCAGCTTAAGGGGCGCCTCCACTGAAGCTTTCTTT. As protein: CASSLRGASTEAFF.

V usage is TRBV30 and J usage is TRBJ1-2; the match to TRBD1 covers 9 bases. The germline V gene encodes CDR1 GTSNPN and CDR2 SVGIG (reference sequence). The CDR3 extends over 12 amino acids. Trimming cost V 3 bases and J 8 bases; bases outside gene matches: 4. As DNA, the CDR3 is TGTGCCTGGAGAGGGACAGGGTACGGCTACACCTTC. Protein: CAWRGTGYGYTF.

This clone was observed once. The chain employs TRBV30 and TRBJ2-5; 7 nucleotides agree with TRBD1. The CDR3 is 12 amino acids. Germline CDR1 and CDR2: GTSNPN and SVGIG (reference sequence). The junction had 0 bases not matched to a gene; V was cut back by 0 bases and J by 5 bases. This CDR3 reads CAWSVQGETQYF. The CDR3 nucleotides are TGTGCCTGGAGTGTACAGGGGGAGACCCAGTACTTC.